This T cell receptor (beta chain) was recovered during a study of CD8+CD57+ T cells in acquired aplastic anemia. The wider study: Average DNA yield from sorted CD4+ and CD8+ cells was around 3.2 ug. The average read count for CD4+ cells in healthy donors was around 10 million.

Genomic DNA acted as the template from which TCR beta VDJ combination and CDR3 sequence profiling were carried out. TCRdb recomputed calls from the reads with MiXCR, one row per CDR3 protein. The data contain about 150,000 distinct CDR3 sequences, 35% to 50% of them seen just once; the ten biggest clones take up 7.5% to 9.5%. The sample comprised sorted CD4+, CD8+, or CD8+CD57+ T cells (not recorded which) from PBMCs. The sequence was obtained from a human donor in good health, serving as a control.

The CDR3 spells CASASTSVSYEQYF. The CDR3 DNA reads TGTGCCAGCGCCAGTACGAGCGTCTCCTACGAGCAGTACTTC. This rearrangement joins TRBV2 to TRBJ2-7; D gene uncertain. V lost 8 bases, J lost 0 bases, and 14 bases lay in between. Germline values: CDR1 SNHLY, CDR2 FYNNEI. The CDR3 loop spans 14 amino acids. The full variable domain, in which reference TRBV2 and TRBJ2-7 provide the parts outside the CDR3, is EPEVTQTPSHQVTQMGQEVILRCVPISNHLYFYWYRQILGQKVEFLVSFYNNEISEKSEIFDDQFSVERPDGSNFTLKIRSTKLEDSAMYFCASASTSVSYEQYFGPGTRLTVT.